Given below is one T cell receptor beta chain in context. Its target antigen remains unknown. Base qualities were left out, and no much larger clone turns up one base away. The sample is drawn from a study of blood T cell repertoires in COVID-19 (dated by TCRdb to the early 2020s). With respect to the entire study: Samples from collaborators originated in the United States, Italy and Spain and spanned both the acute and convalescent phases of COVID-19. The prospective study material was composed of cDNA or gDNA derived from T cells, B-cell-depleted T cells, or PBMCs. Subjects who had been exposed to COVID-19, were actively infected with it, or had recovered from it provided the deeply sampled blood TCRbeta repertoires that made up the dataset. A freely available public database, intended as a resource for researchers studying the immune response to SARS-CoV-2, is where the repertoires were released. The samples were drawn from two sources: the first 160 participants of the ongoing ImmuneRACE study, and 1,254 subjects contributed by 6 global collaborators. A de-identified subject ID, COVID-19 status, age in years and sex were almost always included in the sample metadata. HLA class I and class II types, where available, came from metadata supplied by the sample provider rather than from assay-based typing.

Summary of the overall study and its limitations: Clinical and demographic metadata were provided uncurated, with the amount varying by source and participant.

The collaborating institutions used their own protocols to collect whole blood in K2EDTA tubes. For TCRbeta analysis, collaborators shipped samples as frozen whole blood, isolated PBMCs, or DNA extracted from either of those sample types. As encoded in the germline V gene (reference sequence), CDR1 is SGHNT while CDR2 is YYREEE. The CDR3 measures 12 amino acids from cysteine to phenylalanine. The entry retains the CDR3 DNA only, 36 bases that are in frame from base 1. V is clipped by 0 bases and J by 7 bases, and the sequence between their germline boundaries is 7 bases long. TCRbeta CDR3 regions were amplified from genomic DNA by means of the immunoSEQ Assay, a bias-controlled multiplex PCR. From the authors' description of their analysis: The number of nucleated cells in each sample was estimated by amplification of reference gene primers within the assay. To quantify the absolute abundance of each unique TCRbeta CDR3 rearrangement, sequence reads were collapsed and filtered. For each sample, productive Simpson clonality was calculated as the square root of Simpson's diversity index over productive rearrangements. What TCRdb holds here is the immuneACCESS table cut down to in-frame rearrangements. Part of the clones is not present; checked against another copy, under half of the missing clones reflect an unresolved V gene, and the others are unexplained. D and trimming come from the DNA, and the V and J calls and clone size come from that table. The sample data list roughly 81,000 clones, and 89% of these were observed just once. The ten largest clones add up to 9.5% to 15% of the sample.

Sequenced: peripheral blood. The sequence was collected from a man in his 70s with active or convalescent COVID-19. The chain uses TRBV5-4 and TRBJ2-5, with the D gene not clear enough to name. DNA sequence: TGTGCCAGCAGCTTGGAGGCAGGGACCCAGTACTTC. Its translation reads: CASSLEAGTQYF.